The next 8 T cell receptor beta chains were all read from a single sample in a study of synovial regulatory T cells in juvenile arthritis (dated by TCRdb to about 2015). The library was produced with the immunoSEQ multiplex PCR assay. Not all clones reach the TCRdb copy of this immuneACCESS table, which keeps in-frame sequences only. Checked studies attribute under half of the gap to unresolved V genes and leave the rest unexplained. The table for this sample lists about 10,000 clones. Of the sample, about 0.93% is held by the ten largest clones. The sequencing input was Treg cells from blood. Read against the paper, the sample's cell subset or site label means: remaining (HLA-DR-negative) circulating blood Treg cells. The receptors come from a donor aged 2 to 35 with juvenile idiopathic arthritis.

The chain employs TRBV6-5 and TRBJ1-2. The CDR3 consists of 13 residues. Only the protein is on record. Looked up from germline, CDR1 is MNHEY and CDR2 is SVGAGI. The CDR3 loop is CASTRAPSYGYTF.

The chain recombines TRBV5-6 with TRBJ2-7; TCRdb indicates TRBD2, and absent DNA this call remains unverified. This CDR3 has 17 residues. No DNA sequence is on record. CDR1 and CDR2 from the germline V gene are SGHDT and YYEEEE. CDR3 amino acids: CASSSTLAGGPIHEQYF.

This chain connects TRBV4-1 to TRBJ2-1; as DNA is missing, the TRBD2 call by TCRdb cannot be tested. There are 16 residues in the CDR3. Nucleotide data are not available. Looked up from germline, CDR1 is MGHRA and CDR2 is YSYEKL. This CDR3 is CASSHSGTSFYNEQFF.

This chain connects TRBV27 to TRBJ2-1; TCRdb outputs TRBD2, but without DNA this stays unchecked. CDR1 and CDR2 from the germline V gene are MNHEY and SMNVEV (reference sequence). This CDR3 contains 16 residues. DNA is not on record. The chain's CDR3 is CASSLDLAGRGNEQFF.

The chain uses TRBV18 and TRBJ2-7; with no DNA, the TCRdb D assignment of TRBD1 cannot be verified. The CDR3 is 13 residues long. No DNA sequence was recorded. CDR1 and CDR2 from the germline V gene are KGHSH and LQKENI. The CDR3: CASSPRTVYEQYF.

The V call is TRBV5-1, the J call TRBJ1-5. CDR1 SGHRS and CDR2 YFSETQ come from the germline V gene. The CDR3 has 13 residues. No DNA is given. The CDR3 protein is CASSLEADQPQHF.

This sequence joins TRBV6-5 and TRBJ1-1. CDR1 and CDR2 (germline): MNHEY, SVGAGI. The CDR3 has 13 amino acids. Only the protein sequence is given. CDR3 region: CATYGHPGEGAFF.

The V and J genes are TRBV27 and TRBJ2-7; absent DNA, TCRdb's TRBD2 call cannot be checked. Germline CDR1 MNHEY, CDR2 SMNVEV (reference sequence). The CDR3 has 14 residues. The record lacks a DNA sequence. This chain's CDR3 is CASSYSGYAYEQYF.